These 3 T cell receptor beta chains share one sample of origin, sequenced in a study of monozygotic twins with inflammatory bowel disease. TCRdb derives one entry per CDR3 protein from the 5' RACE reads, leaving out DNA. The specimen's table records a few hundred thousand distinct CDR3 sequences. Input material: blood. The receptors come from a human donor with ulcerative colitis or Crohn's disease, or a healthy co-twin of an affected twin (not recorded which).

The chain employs TRBV6-5 and TRBJ2-6. The CDR3 runs 16 residues. Germline CDR1 is MNHEY and CDR2 is SVGAGI. CDR3 region: CATTIYGGSGANVLTF.

The rearrangement uses TRBV7-9 and TRBJ1-6; TCRdb returns TRBD1, unconfirmable since there is no DNA. This CDR3 has 15 amino acids. From germline, CDR1 is SEHNR and CDR2 FQNEAQ (reference sequence). CDR3 amino acids: CASSFGARGNSPLHF.

The rearrangement uses TRBV15 and TRBJ2-1; TCRdb indicates TRBD2, and absent DNA this call remains unverified. The germline V gene has CDR1 LNHNV and CDR2 YYDKDF (reference sequence). This CDR3 has 20 residues. This CDR3 is CATSRESFSSGEISYNEQFF.